These T cell receptor beta chains were read from a single sample in a study of cytomegalovirus exposure and HLA in healthy donors. Clones were sequenced by immunoSEQ multiplex PCR, and TCRdb holds only the in-frame ones, with some missing. The sample holds more than 85,000 clones; roughly 92% are singletons and the top ten take 0.95% to 1.3%. The material sequenced was PBMCs. These receptors all stem from a woman between 25 and 40 years old in good health and CMV-seropositive. Both conserved end residues are part of each CDR3. Fields, in order: clone size, J gene, V gene, D gene, CDR3 protein, CDR3 DNA. The D gene is left open where the match is weak. The size entry is marked missing in some rows and otherwise reads once, few, many or a size class.

size: .; J: TRBJ1-1; V: TRBV30; D: TRBD1; CDR3: CAWGDREDTEAFF; DNA: TGTGCCTGGGGGGACAGGGAGGACACTGAAGCTTTCTTT
size: .; J: TRBJ2-1; V: TRBV30; D: TRBD1; CDR3: CAWSVGGTGDHEQFF; DNA: TGTGCCTGGAGTGTAGGTGGGACAGGGGACCATGAGCAGTTCTTC
size: .; J: TRBJ1-2; V: TRBV6-5; D: .; CDR3: CASSYLGPGDIYGYTF; DNA: TGTGCCAGCAGTTACCTGGGTCCAGGGGATATCTATGGCTACACCTTC
size: .; J: TRBJ2-2; V: TRBV2; D: .; CDR3: CASIYRVLGYRTGELFF; DNA: TGTGCCAGCATATACAGGGTGCTGGGGTATCGCACCGGGGAGCTGTTTTTT
size: .; J: TRBJ2-3; V: TRBV11-2; D: .; CDR3: CASSALRSTDTQYF; DNA: TGTGCCAGCAGCGCGTTGAGGAGCACAGATACGCAGTATTTT
size: .; J: TRBJ1-4; V: TRBV18; D: TRBD1; CDR3: CASSEGALNEKLFF; DNA: TGTGCCAGCTCTGAGGGGGCGCTGAATGAAAAACTGTTTTTT
size: .; J: TRBJ1-5; V: TRBV30; D: .; CDR3: CAWRQGLGQPQHF; DNA: TGTGCCTGGAGGCAGGGGTTAGGTCAGCCCCAGCATTTT
size: .; J: TRBJ2-7; V: TRBV7-8; D: TRBD2; CDR3: CASSRTSGSYEQYF; DNA: TGTGCCAGCAGTAGGACTAGCGGGAGTTACGAGCAGTACTTC
size: few; J: TRBJ2-1; V: TRBV10-3; D: .; CDR3: CAISDSGGDYNEQFF; DNA: TGTGCCATCAGTGATTCCGGGGGAGACTACAATGAGCAGTTCTTC
size: .; J: TRBJ2-7; V: TRBV5-1; D: .; CDR3: CASSSPTGHYEQYF; DNA: TGCGCCAGCAGCTCCCCCACTGGTCACTACGAGCAGTACTTC
size: .; J: TRBJ1-1; V: TRBV30; D: TRBD1; CDR3: CAWTQDRGLVAEAFF; DNA: TGTGCCTGGACGCAGGACAGGGGGCTTGTCGCTGAAGCTTTCTTT
size: .; J: TRBJ1-4; V: TRBV4-3; D: .; CDR3: CASSQNREVNEKLFF; DNA: TGCGCCAGCAGCCAGAACCGGGAGGTGAATGAAAAACTGTTTTTT
size: .; J: TRBJ2-3; V: TRBV7-2; D: TRBD1; CDR3: CASSLDRGRTDTQYF; DNA: TGTGCCAGCAGCTTGGACAGGGGGCGGACAGATACGCAGTATTTT
size: .; J: TRBJ2-7; V: TRBV27; D: TRBD1; CDR3: CASSLNRGLPYYEQYF; DNA: TGTGCCAGCAGTTTAAACAGGGGATTGCCTTACTACGAGCAGTACTTC
size: .; J: TRBJ2-1; V: TRBV6-5; D: TRBD2; CDR3: CASSRGLTYNEQFF; DNA: TGTGCCAGCAGCCGGGGACTAACCTACAATGAGCAGTTCTTC
size: .; J: TRBJ2-7; V: TRBV6-6; D: .; CDR3: CASSYRDNYEQYF; DNA: TGTGCCAGCAGTTACCGGGACAACTACGAGCAGTACTTC
size: .; J: TRBJ2-1; V: TRBV9; D: TRBD2; CDR3: CASSVGLARSQRERYNEQFF; DNA: TGTGCCAGCAGCGTAGGGTTAGCGCGAAGCCAGCGGGAGAGATACAATGAGCAGTTCTTC
size: once; J: TRBJ1-1; V: TRBV5-6; D: TRBD1; CDR3: CASSADRATEAFF; DNA: TGTGCCAGCAGCGCAGACAGGGCGACTGAAGCTTTCTTT
size: once; J: TRBJ2-7; V: TRBV2; D: .; CDR3: CASRNRVPYSYEQYF; DNA: TGTGCCAGCAGGAACAGGGTGCCTTATTCCTACGAGCAGTACTTC
size: .; J: TRBJ1-1; V: TRBV5-1; D: .; CDR3: CASSLARGSSRGDTEAFF; DNA: TGCGCCAGCAGCTTGGCCAGGGGTAGTTCCCGAGGGGACACTGAAGCTTTCTTT
size: .; J: TRBJ2-7; V: TRBV21-1; D: .; CDR3: CASRGITGSRPTYEQYF; DNA: TGTGCCAGCAGAGGAATAACCGGGAGCAGACCTACCTACGAGCAGTACTTC
size: .; J: TRBJ2-5; V: TRBV27; D: .; CDR3: CASSSGRTLEKETQYF; DNA: TGTGCCAGCAGTTCGGGCAGGACTCTAGAAAAGGAGACCCAGTACTTC
size: .; J: TRBJ2-7; V: TRBV7-9; D: TRBD2; CDR3: CASSGTSGSYEQYF; DNA: TGTGCCAGCAGCGGGACTAGCGGGAGCTACGAGCAGTACTTC
size: .; J: TRBJ2-7; V: TRBV2; D: TRBD1; CDR3: CASSLGTVYEQYF; DNA: TGTGCCAGCAGCCTAGGGACAGTCTACGAGCAGTACTTC
size: once; J: TRBJ1-1; V: TRBV7-2; D: .; CDR3: CASSGGVGFEAFF; DNA: TGTGCCAGCAGCGGAGGCGTCGGTTTTGAAGCTTTCTTT
size: .; J: TRBJ2-1; V: TRBV19; D: TRBD2; CDR3: CASSMGRREGRKNEQFF; DNA: TGTGCCAGTAGTATGGGACGGCGGGAGGGCCGTAAGAATGAGCAGTTCTTC
size: .; J: TRBJ2-7; V: TRBV28; D: .; CDR3: CASSWDTLSSYEQYF; DNA: TGTGCCAGCAGCTGGGACACCCTAAGCTCCTACGAGCAGTACTTC
size: .; J: TRBJ2-4; V: TRBV30; D: TRBD1; CDR3: CAWSLTGGRNIQYF; DNA: TGTGCCTGGAGCCTGACAGGGGGGCGAAACATTCAGTACTTC
size: .; J: TRBJ2-3; V: TRBV5-8; D: TRBD2; CDR3: CASSGGTSGNTDTQYF; DNA: TGTGCCAGCAGCGGAGGGACTAGCGGGAACACAGATACGCAGTATTTT
size: .; J: TRBJ2-5; V: TRBV7-2; D: .; CDR3: CASSLHSTSWETQYF; DNA: TGTGCCAGCAGCCTCCACTCGACTAGTTGGGAGACCCAGTACTTC
size: .; J: TRBJ2-3; V: TRBV7-9; D: .; CDR3: CASRLTTWGTDTQYF; DNA: TGTGCCAGCAGACTAACGACCTGGGGCACAGATACGCAGTATTTT
size: .; J: TRBJ1-5; V: TRBV6-5; D: .; CDR3: CASVWDYSNQPQHF; DNA: TGTGCCAGCGTGTGGGACTATAGCAATCAGCCCCAGCATTTT
size: .; J: TRBJ1-1; V: TRBV6-1; D: TRBD1; CDR3: CAGRQGGPLNTEAFF; DNA: TGTGCCGGACGACAGGGTGGCCCGCTGAACACTGAAGCTTTCTTT
size: .; J: TRBJ2-5; V: TRBV6-5; D: TRBD1; CDR3: CASSRGETQYF; DNA: TGTGCCAGCAGCAGGGGGGAGACCCAGTACTTC
size: .; J: TRBJ2-3; V: TRBV10-2; D: .; CDR3: CASSQTLAHTDTQYF; DNA: TGCGCCAGCAGTCAAACTCTAGCTCATACAGATACGCAGTATTTT
size: .; J: TRBJ1-5; V: TRBV27; D: .; CDR3: CASSSRAGRGNQPQHF; DNA: TGTGCCAGCAGTTCCCGGGCAGGGAGGGGCAATCAGCCCCAGCATTTT
size: .; J: TRBJ2-1; V: TRBV6-6; D: TRBD1; CDR3: CASSYSRGNNEQFF; DNA: TGTGCCAGCAGTTACTCCAGGGGGAACAATGAGCAGTTCTTC
size: .; J: TRBJ2-5; V: TRBV5-1; D: TRBD1; CDR3: CASTNRGHQETQYF; DNA: TGCGCCAGCACCAACAGGGGGCACCAAGAGACCCAGTACTTC
size: .; J: TRBJ1-2; V: TRBV11-2; D: .; CDR3: CASSLDRLELGPHGYTF; DNA: TGTGCCAGCAGCTTAGATCGTCTAGAGTTAGGCCCCCACGGCTACACCTTC
size: .; J: TRBJ2-7; V: TRBV7-8; D: .; CDR3: CASSPPDRALYEQYF; DNA: TGTGCCAGCAGCCCACCGGACAGAGCCCTCTACGAGCAGTACTTC
size: .; J: TRBJ2-4; V: TRBV5-6; D: TRBD1; CDR3: CASSATGAGSKNIQYF; DNA: TGTGCCAGCAGCGCTACAGGGGCAGGATCCAAAAACATTCAGTACTTC
size: once; J: TRBJ1-1; V: TRBV6-6; D: TRBD1; CDR3: CASSRQGSSTEAFF; DNA: TGTGCCAGCAGCCGACAGGGGAGCAGCACTGAAGCTTTCTTT
size: .; J: TRBJ2-1; V: TRBV5-4; D: .; CDR3: CASNVEATSSYNEQFF; DNA: TGTGCCAGCAACGTGGAAGCGACGAGCTCCTACAATGAGCAGTTCTTC
size: .; J: TRBJ2-1; V: TRBV30; D: TRBD2; CDR3: CAWRKAGAYNEQFF; DNA: TGTGCCTGGAGGAAAGCGGGAGCCTACAATGAGCAGTTCTTC
size: .; J: TRBJ2-6; V: TRBV5-5; D: .; CDR3: CASSLGPTGTGANVLTF; DNA: TGTGCCAGCAGCTTGGGACCCACAGGGACTGGGGCCAACGTCCTGACTTTC
size: once; J: TRBJ2-4; V: TRBV28; D: TRBD1; CDR3: CASSLQGALNIQYF; DNA: TGTGCCAGCAGTTTACAGGGGGCATTGAACATTCAGTACTTC
size: once; J: TRBJ1-4; V: TRBV13; D: TRBD1; CDR3: CASSITGGVAEEKLFF; DNA: TGTGCCAGCAGCATTACAGGGGGAGTGGCGGAGGAAAAACTGTTTTTT
size: .; J: TRBJ2-7; V: TRBV29-1; D: TRBD1; CDR3: CSVERPGQGAREQYF; DNA: TGCAGCGTTGAAAGACCGGGACAGGGGGCGCGGGAGCAGTACTTC
size: .; J: TRBJ2-7; V: TRBV19; D: TRBD1; CDR3: CASSIGQDYEQYF; DNA: TGTGCCAGTAGTATTGGACAGGACTACGAGCAGTACTTC